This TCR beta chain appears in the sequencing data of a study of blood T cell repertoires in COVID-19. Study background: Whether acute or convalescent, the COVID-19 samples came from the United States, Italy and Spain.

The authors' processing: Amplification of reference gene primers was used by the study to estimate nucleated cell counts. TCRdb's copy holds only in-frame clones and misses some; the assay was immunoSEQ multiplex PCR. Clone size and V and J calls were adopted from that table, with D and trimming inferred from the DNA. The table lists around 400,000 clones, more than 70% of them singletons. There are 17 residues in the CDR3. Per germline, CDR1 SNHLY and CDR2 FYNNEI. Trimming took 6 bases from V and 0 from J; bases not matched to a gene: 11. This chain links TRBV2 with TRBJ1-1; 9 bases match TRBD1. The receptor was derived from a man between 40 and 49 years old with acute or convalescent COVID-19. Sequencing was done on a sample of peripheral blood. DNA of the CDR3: TGTGCCAGCAGAAGGGGGACAGGGAATCTATTGAACACTGAAGCTTTCTTT. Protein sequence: CASRRGTGNLLNTEAFF.